These 31 T cell receptor beta chains came from one sample sequenced in a study of quantifying T cell responses using KT2 cells. Across the whole study: TCR alpha and beta constant-region primers primed reverse transcription of RNA.

An oligo carrying a UMI was ligated to the cDNA 3' end. An equimolar mix of RC1.1 and RC1.2 primed the beta chain across TRBC1 and TRBC2. TCRdb itself ran the UMI-ligation and nested PCR reads through MiXCR, one entry per CDR3 protein. The sample shows about 41,000 distinct CDR3 sequences, 15% to 20% of them seen only once. Material: PBMCs spiked with cells of the T cell clone KT2. These receptors came from a human donor.

This clonotype was seen a few times. The J gene is TRBJ2-7, the V gene TRBV4-2, with TRBD2 identical over 9 bases. The germline CDR1 and CDR2 sequences are LGHNA and YNFKEQ. The V gene end was trimmed by 3 bases and the J gene end by 3 bases; junction bases not matched to a gene: 12. The CDR3 runs to 17 residues. Written as DNA, the CDR3 is TGTGCCAGCAGCCAGCTCTTTAGCGGGAGATTGGGCTACGAGCAGTACTTC. Translated, it gives CASSQLFSGRLGYEQYF.

This rearrangement joins TRBV27 to TRBJ2-2; 7 bases are shared with TRBD1. CDR1 and CDR2 (germline): MNHEY, SMNVEV (reference sequence). V trimming: 6 bases; J trimming: 5 bases; junction bases outside the gene matches: 6. The CDR3 totals 14 residues. CDR3 sequence reads: CASRGQGETGELFF. In nucleotides, the CDR3 is TGTGCCAGCAGGGGCCAGGGGGAAACCGGGGAGCTGTTTTTT.

The chain employs TRBV7-8 and TRBJ2-1, with D perhaps matching TRBD2 (6 bases). Per germline, CDR1 SGHVS and CDR2 FQNEAQ. This CDR3 has 15 amino acids. Trimming removed 2 bases at V and 0 bases at J, with 8 bases between. This CDR3 reads CASSLYGGSYNEQFF. CDR3 nucleotide sequence: TGTGCCAGCAGCTTATACGGGGGCTCCTACAATGAGCAGTTCTTC.

The rearrangement links TRBV24-1 to TRBJ1-1, with TRBD1 matching over 12 bases. Germline-derived CDR1 and CDR2 are KGHDR and SFDVKD. The CDR3 has 18 amino acids. Trimming at V came to 2 bases and at J to 5 bases, leaving 11 bases not matched to a gene. DNA for the CDR3: TGTGCCACCAGTGATTCCTCCGGGGGACAGGGGGCGAGGACTGAAGCTTTCTTT. As protein: CATSDSSGGQGARTEAFF.

This clonotype has a single count. The genes are TRBV3-1 and TRBJ2-7; TRBD1 agrees at 7 bases. Unmatched junction bases numbered 5, after V lost 7 bases and J lost 2 bases. Germline values: CDR1 LGHDT, CDR2 YNNKEL (reference sequence). The CDR3 consists of 13 residues. The CDR3 bases are TGTGCCAGCAACAGACAGGGAGCCTACGAGCAGTACTTC. It encodes CASNRQGAYEQYF.

This clonotype turned up a few times. This sequence joins TRBV7-2 and TRBJ2-3; 7 positions match TRBD2. This CDR3 contains 15 residues. J lost 3 bases, V lost 5 bases, and 8 bases had no gene match. CDR1 SGHTA and CDR2 FQGNSA come from the germline V gene. The CDR3 nucleotides are TGTGCCAGCAGCAAAAGCGGGGCGCAGACAGATACGCAGTATTTT. It specifies CASSKSGAQTDTQYF.

This clonotype has a handful of counts. V usage is TRBV10-3 and J usage is TRBJ1-6; D is unresolved. Trimming took 6 bases from V and 0 from J, leaving 6 bases between them. The CDR3 is 14 residues long. CDR1 is ENHRY and CDR2 is SYGVKD in the germline V gene. CDR3 loop: CAIRPGSYNSPLHF. For the CDR3, the DNA is TGTGCCATCAGGCCGGGCTCCTATAATTCACCCCTCCACTTT.

This clonotype was seen a handful of times. The chain recombines TRBV5-1 with TRBJ2-2; D is perhaps TRBD1 (6 bases). The V gene lost 4 bases and the J gene lost 0 bases, with 13 bases spanning the gap. This CDR3 region has 16 residues. Germline V gene sequence: CDR1 SGHRS, CDR2 YFSETQ. CDR3 sequence: CASSIRQAANTGELFF. In DNA form, the CDR3 reads TGCGCCAGCAGCATCCGACAGGCGGCGAACACCGGGGAGCTGTTTTTT.

This clonotype showed up many times. The CDR3 DNA is TGTGCCAGCAGCCGTGGGCGGGAGGGCCGCGATACGCAGTATTTT. Amino acids: CASSRGREGRDTQYF. This chain joins TRBV6-5 and TRBJ2-3; 9 bases map to TRBD2. This CDR3 is 15 amino acids long. The J segment lost 6 bases and the V segment lost 6 bases, leaving 10 bases of the junction unmatched. Looked up from germline, CDR1 is MNHEY and CDR2 is SVGAGI.

This clonotype was picked up many times. V usage is TRBV20-1 and J usage is TRBJ2-2; 9 bases align to TRBD1. Germline trimming cut 4 bases from V and 6 bases from J; bases unmatched to any gene: 9. Germline V gene lookup returns CDR1 DFQATT and CDR2 SNEGSKA (reference sequence). The CDR3 covers 15 residues. The CDR3 here is CSAKQGARRAGELFF. The CDR3 DNA reads TGCAGTGCTAAACAGGGGGCGCGAAGAGCCGGGGAGCTGTTTTTT.

This rearrangement joins TRBV9 to TRBJ1-1; the D gene is possibly TRBD1 (6 bases). Germline V lookup: CDR1 SGDLS, CDR2 YYNGEE. Trimming stripped 5 bases from V and 4 bases from J, with 15 bases between. The CDR3 has 14 residues. CDR3 in amino acids: CASSPDQGSTEAFF. Here the CDR3 DNA reads TGTGCCAGCAGTCCTGATCAGGGGTCCACTGAAGCTTTCTTT. Full variable domain (missing parts from reference TRBV9 and TRBJ1-1): DSGVTQTPKHLITATGQRVTLRCSPRSGDLSVYWYQQSLDQGLQFLIQYYNGEERAKGNILERFSAQQFPDLHSELNLSSLELGDSALYFCASSPDQGSTEAFFGQGTRLTVV.

This clonotype was detected a few times. This chain uses TRBV7-2 with TRBJ1-4; a weak D match, TRBD1 (6 bases). This CDR3 contains 14 residues. In germline, CDR1 is SGHTA, CDR2 FQGNSA. V lost 6 bases and J 6 bases, leaving 14 bases between the germline ends. For the CDR3, the DNA is TGTGCCAGCAGACAGGACAGAGGGGATGAAAAACTGTTTTTT. Translating it yields CASRQDRGDEKLFF.

CDR3 sequence: CASSGGRANTGELFF. The CDR3 DNA reads TGTGCCAGCAGTGGGGGAAGGGCTAACACCGGGGAGCTGTTTTTT. J is TRBJ2-2 and V is TRBV2; D is ambiguous. CDR1 SNHLY and CDR2 FYNNEI come from the germline V gene. The germline V and J ends were trimmed by 4 bases and 2 bases, with 11 bases remaining between them. CDR3 length: 15 residues.

This rearrangement joins TRBV5-1 to TRBJ2-7, with TRBD1 matching over 9 bases. Germline V gene lookup returns CDR1 SGHRS and CDR2 YFSETQ. The V and J ends lost 4 bases and 5 bases, in that order; junction bases with no gene match: 10. CDR3 length equals 15 residues. In DNA, the CDR3 is TGCGCCAGCAGCGCGGCCGGGACAGGGAGGAACGAGCAGTACTTC. The encoded protein is CASSAAGTGRNEQYF.

Ten or more counts support this clonotype. The rearrangement uses TRBV20-1 and TRBJ1-6; D not resolved. The CDR3 is made up of 14 amino acids. Per the germline V gene, CDR1 is DFQATT and CDR2 is SNEGSKA (reference sequence). V lost 3 bases, J lost 5 bases, and 11 bases lay in between. The CDR3 loop is CSASIGYNNSPLHF. The CDR3 nucleotides are TGCAGTGCTAGTATCGGGTATAATAATTCACCCCTCCACTTT.

The V and J genes are TRBV13 and TRBJ1-2; 9 bases fit TRBD1. The V gene's germline CDR1 is PRHDT and CDR2 FYEKMQ (reference sequence). Trimming at V came to 7 bases and at J to 4 bases, leaving 7 bases not matched to a gene. The CDR3 has 14 residues. The CDR3 sequence is CASTRDRESYGYTF. CDR3 DNA sequence: TGTGCCAGCACAAGGGACAGGGAATCCTATGGCTACACCTTC. Based on the CDR3 plus reference TRBV13 and TRBJ1-2, the full variable domain is AAGVIQSPRHLIKEKRETATLKCYPIPRHDTVYWYQQGPGQDPQFLISFYEKMQSDKGSIPDRFSAQQFSDYHSELNMSSLELGDSALYFCASTRDRESYGYTFGSGTRLTVV.

The table lists this clonotype with a few counts. J is TRBJ2-1 and V is TRBV2, with TRBD1 identical over 9 bases. Germline lookup yields CDR1 SNHLY and CDR2 FYNNEI. Trimming took 6 bases from V and 8 from J; bases not matched to a gene: 11. The CDR3 length is 15 residues. The CDR3 DNA reads as TGTGCCAGCAGAGCTACCGGGACAGGGTTATATGAGCAGTTCTTC. It codes for CASRATGTGLYEQFF. Drawing the rest from reference TRBV2 and TRBJ2-1, the complete variable domain is EPEVTQTPSHQVTQMGQEVILRCVPISNHLYFYWYRQILGQKVEFLVSFYNNEISEKSEIFDDQFSVERPDGSNFTLKIRSTKLEDSAMYFCASRATGTGLYEQFFGPGTRLTVL.

This clonotype has just a few counts. V is TRBV29-1 and J is TRBJ1-2, with TRBD1 matching over 10 bases. The CDR3 length is 16 residues. The V gene's germline CDR1 is SQVTM and CDR2 ANQGSEA. Losses at the gene ends were 6 bases for V and 2 bases for J; bases not matched to a gene: 12. Written as DNA, the CDR3 is TGCAGCGTCCGCGAAAAAAGACAGGGGGCGAACTATGGCTACACCTTC. Translating gives CSVREKRQGANYGYTF.

This clonotype was counted ten times or more. The genes are TRBV11-2 and TRBJ2-3; D might be TRBD2 (7 bases). V lost 7 bases and J lost 0, with 17 bases in between. This CDR3 has 16 amino acids. The germline CDR1 and CDR2 sequences are SGHAT and FQNNGV. CDR3 nucleotide sequence: TGTGCCAGCAACTCCCGAGCGGGGACAAGCACAGATACGCAGTATTTT. It is translated as CASNSRAGTSTDTQYF.

This clonotype was recorded many times. V gene TRBV6-6 combines with J gene TRBJ2-3, with D perhaps TRBD1 (6 bases). V lost 3 bases and J 0 bases, leaving 10 bases between the germline ends. Germline CDR1 reads MNHNY; CDR2 reads SVGAGI (reference sequence). The CDR3 contains 15 residues. The CDR3 loop reads CASSYLDRSTDTQYF. CDR3 coding DNA: TGTGCCAGCAGTTATTTGGACAGAAGCACAGATACGCAGTATTTT.

Worth noting for this clonotype: Sequence at one end of the junction differs from germline and may be a read error. The V gene is TRBV7-3, the J gene TRBJ2-2; perhaps TRBD2 as D (6 bases). Germline assignment: CDR1 SGHTA and CDR2 FQGTGA. The length of the CDR3 is 16 residues. The CDR3 nucleotides read TGTGCCAGCAGCCTAACCGGGGGACGAACGACCGGGGAGCTGTTTTTT. This sequence encodes CASSLTGGRTTGELFF.

This clonotype was counted between two and nine times. V is TRBV11-2 and J is TRBJ1-1; TRBD1 is a possible D gene (5 bases). CDR1 and CDR2 (germline): SGHAT, FQNNGV. CDR3 length equals 14 residues. With 3 bases removed from V and 5 bases from J, the gap between germline ends came to 13 bases. CDR3 nucleotide sequence: TGTGCCAGCAGCTTCGGAGGAAAGGGGACTGAAGCTTTCTTT. This codes for CASSFGGKGTEAFF. Full variable domain (outside the CDR3, taken from reference TRBV11-2 and TRBJ1-1): EAGVAQSPRYKIIEKRQSVAFWCNPISGHATLYWYQQILGQGPKLLIQFQNNGVVDDSQLPKDRFSAERLKGVDSTLKIQPAKLEDSAVYLCASSFGGKGTEAFFGQGTRLTVV.

CDR3 coding DNA: TGCAGTGCTAGGGGAAGCTCCTATAATTCACCCCTCCACTTT. Translated: CSARGSSYNSPLHF. The chain is built from TRBV20-1 and TRBJ1-6; D is unresolved. Per germline, CDR1 DFQATT and CDR2 SNEGSKA (reference sequence). This CDR3 contains 14 residues. V was trimmed by 3 bases and J by 0 bases, leaving 6 bases between them.

This clonotype was seen a few times. This chain links TRBV11-3 with TRBJ2-1, with TRBD1 identical over 11 bases. The CDR3 has 16 amino acids. CDR1 and CDR2 (germline): SGHNT, YENEEA. V shed 1 base and J 7 bases; nucleotides not matched to a gene: 6. For the CDR3, the DNA is TGTGCCAGCAGCTTAGCCGGACAGGGGGCAAAGAATGAGCAGTTCTTC. It yields the protein CASSLAGQGAKNEQFF.

This clonotype showed up just a few times. The chain couples TRBV27 to TRBJ1-2; 7 bases map to TRBD1. J gave up 1 base and V 5 bases, and 7 bases lay outside the gene matches. CDR3 length: 15 amino acids. Germline V gene lookup returns CDR1 MNHEY and CDR2 SMNVEV (reference sequence). CDR3 in DNA: TGTGCCAGCAGTCCCCGACAGGGTGGTAACTATGGCTACACCTTC. It specifies CASSPRQGGNYGYTF.

The rearrangement uses TRBV7-9 and TRBJ1-5; no firm D call. This CDR3 contains 15 residues. V was pared by 1 base and J by 2 bases, with 9 bases between. The V gene's germline CDR1 is SEHNR and CDR2 FQNEAQ (reference sequence). The CDR3 coding sequence is TGTGCCAGCAGCTTAGGTGGGCCAGGCAATCAGCCCCAGCATTTT. Its protein product is CASSLGGPGNQPQHF.

This clonotype was found a few times. The chain is built from TRBV7-2 and TRBJ2-7; D is possibly TRBD1 (6 bases). Germline V lookup: CDR1 SGHTA, CDR2 FQGNSA. V gave up 3 bases and J gave up 4 bases, with 13 bases separating them. This CDR3 is built from 14 residues. CDR3 coding DNA: TGTGCCAGCAGCTTGACAGGCTCCCTTTACGAGCAGTACTTC. It translates to CASSLTGSLYEQYF.

This clonotype was seen repeatedly, ten times or more. This chain links TRBV13 with TRBJ2-3; no definite D call. Germline V lookup: CDR1 PRHDT, CDR2 FYEKMQ (reference sequence). V lost 3 bases and J 8 bases, leaving 15 bases between the germline ends. The CDR3 spans 14 residues. CDR3 in DNA: TGTGCCAGCAGCTTCTTAGGAAGAGGTGCTACGCAGTATTTT. Amino acid sequence: CASSFLGRGATQYF.

This clonotype was found a few times. CDR3: CASSLYLRTEAFF. The CDR3 DNA sequence: TGTGCCAGCAGTTTATACTTACGCACTGAAGCTTTCTTT. The genes are TRBV27 and TRBJ1-1; D uncertain. CDR3 length: 13 amino acids. Trimming shortened V by 1 base and J by 4 bases, and 7 bases separated the two germline ends. Germline CDR1 and CDR2: MNHEY and SMNVEV (reference sequence).

CDR3 protein: CASSEQGPKNTEAFF. CDR3 DNA sequence: TGTGCCAGCAGTGAGCAGGGACCTAAGAACACTGAAGCTTTCTTT. The gene calls are TRBV2 and TRBJ1-1; possible D gene TRBD1, 5 bases. Trimming stripped 3 bases from V and 1 base from J, with 12 bases between. The germline V gene has CDR1 SNHLY and CDR2 FYNNEI. The length of the CDR3 is 15 residues.

This clonotype was recorded at least ten times. The J gene is TRBJ2-1, the V gene TRBV9; D possibly matches TRBD1 or TRBD2 (5 bases each). This CDR3 is 17 amino acids long. V was pared by 4 bases and J by 2 bases, with 19 bases between. Germline CDR1 SGDLS, CDR2 YYNGEE. CDR3 bases: TGTGCCAGCAGCCTAGGGGTGGGGAGCGGCGCCTACAATGAGCAGTTCTTC. Residues: CASSLGVGSGAYNEQFF.